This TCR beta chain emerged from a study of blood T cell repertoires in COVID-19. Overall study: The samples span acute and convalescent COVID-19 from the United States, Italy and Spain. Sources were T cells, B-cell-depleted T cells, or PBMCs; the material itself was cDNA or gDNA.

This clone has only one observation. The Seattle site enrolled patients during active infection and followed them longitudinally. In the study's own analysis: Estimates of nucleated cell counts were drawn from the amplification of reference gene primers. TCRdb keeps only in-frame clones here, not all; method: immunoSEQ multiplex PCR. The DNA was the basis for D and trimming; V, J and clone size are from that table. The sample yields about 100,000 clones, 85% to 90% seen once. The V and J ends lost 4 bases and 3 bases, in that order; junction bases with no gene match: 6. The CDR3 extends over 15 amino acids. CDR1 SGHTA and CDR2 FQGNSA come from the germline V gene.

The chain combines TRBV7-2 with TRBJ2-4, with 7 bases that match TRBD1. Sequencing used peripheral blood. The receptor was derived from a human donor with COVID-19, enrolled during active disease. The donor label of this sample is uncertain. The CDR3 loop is CASSSLGTVKNIQYF. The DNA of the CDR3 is TGTGCCAGCAGCTCGTTAGGGACAGTCAAAAACATTCAGTACTTC.